One and the same sample provided the 29 T cell receptor beta chains below, sequenced in a study of blood T cells in healthy people across ages. Primers used in a second PCR of about 7 to 12 cycles were a sample-barcoded 5' primer and a J-beta primer mix. TCRdb re-analysed the 5' RACE reads in MiXCR, keeping a single row per CDR3 protein. Here the sample spans around 1,700,000 distinct CDR3 sequences, roughly 27% being singletons. Sequenced: blood. Receptors originate from a woman in her twenties or thirties in good health.

Details on this clonotype: This could be a read error, since a much larger clone is one nucleotide away. The rearrangement links TRBV11-2 to TRBJ2-7; 9 bases align to TRBD1. J gave up 3 bases and V 2 bases, and 14 bases lay outside the gene matches. CDR3 length: 18 residues. Germline V gene sequence: CDR1 SGHAT, CDR2 FQNNGV. For the CDR3, the DNA is TGTGCCAGCAGCTTACCTCAGGGCGGACAGGGGAGGTGCTACGAGCAGTACTTC. Protein product: CASSLPQGGQGRCYEQYF.

This chain links TRBV5-6 with TRBJ2-1; D is possibly TRBD1 (6 bases). V lost 7 bases and J 7 bases, leaving 12 bases between the germline ends. From germline, CDR1 is SGHDT and CDR2 YYEEEE. CDR3 length equals 12 residues. The CDR3, as DNA: TGTGCCAGCGAGGGGGTGAGGAATGAGCAGTTCTTC. Translating gives CASEGVRNEQFF.

The rearrangement links TRBV29-1 to TRBJ2-7, with a tentative D call TRBD1 (5 bases). Per the germline V gene, CDR1 is SQVTM and CDR2 is ANQGSEA. The CDR3 has 12 amino acids. V lost 6 bases to trimming and J lost 2 bases, with 11 bases between them. The CDR3: CSVLDNPYEQYF. Here the CDR3 DNA reads TGCAGCGTCCTGGACAATCCCTACGAGCAGTACTTC.

This clonotype was counted a few times. The chain employs TRBV7-9 and TRBJ1-1; 7 bases align to TRBD1. The CDR3 runs 13 residues. Germline V gene data show CDR1 as SEHNR and CDR2 as FQNEAQ (reference sequence). Trimming at V came to 7 bases and at J to 2 bases, leaving 4 bases not matched to a gene. CDR3: CASTGQTNTEAFF. The CDR3 coding sequence is TGTGCCAGCACGGGACAGACAAACACTGAAGCTTTCTTT. The full variable domain, rest sourced from reference TRBV7-9 and TRBJ1-1, is DTGVSQNPRHKITKRGQNVTFRCDPISEHNRLYWYRQTLGQGPEFLTYFQNEAQLEKSRLLSDRFSAERPKGSFSTLEIQRTEQGDSAMYLCASTGQTNTEAFFGQGTRLTVV.

This clonotype was recorded at least ten times. The rearrangement joins TRBV9 to TRBJ2-7; tentatively, D is TRBD1 (6 bases). Trimming removed 2 bases from V and 5 bases from J, with 17 bases in between. The CDR3 contains 15 residues. Germline CDR1 SGDLS, CDR2 YYNGEE. The DNA of the CDR3 is TGTGCCAGCAGCGTGGGGGCCCTCGAGGGAGACGAGCAGTACTTC. This gives the protein CASSVGALEGDEQYF.

The chain uses TRBV6-2 or TRBV6-3 and TRBJ2-5, with 8 nucleotides matching TRBD2. Germline trimming cut 6 bases from V and 7 bases from J; bases unmatched to any gene: 10. CDR3 length equals 14 residues. Germline V gene data show CDR1 as MNHEY and CDR2 as SVGEGT. CDR3 protein: CASSQSGRGGTQYF. The CDR3 region has the DNA TGTGCCAGCAGCCAGAGCGGGAGAGGAGGGACCCAGTACTTC.

This clonotype showed up just a few times. V gene TRBV28 combines with J gene TRBJ1-5; D uncertain. This CDR3 is 13 amino acids long. V lost 10 bases, J lost 0 bases, and 10 bases lay in between. Germline CDR1 is MDHEN and CDR2 is SYDVKM. This CDR3 reads CATQLNSNQPQHF. For the CDR3, the DNA is TGTGCCACCCAGCTTAATAGCAATCAGCCCCAGCATTTT.

The J gene is TRBJ2-5, the V gene TRBV9, with 11 bases fitting TRBD2. J lost 2 bases, V lost 3 bases, and 9 bases had no gene match. CDR3 length: 17 residues. Germline V gene lookup returns CDR1 SGDLS and CDR2 YYNGEE. CDR3 in DNA: TGTGCCAGCAGCGGGATAGCGGGAGGGAGTGGACAAGAGACCCAGTACTTC. Its protein is CASSGIAGGSGQETQYF.

This clonotype showed up just a few times. The V call is TRBV20-1, the J call TRBJ2-3; no reliable D call. With 0 bases removed from V and 6 bases from J, the gap between germline ends came to 16 bases. The CDR3 sequence is 15 residues long. From germline, CDR1 is DFQATT and CDR2 SNEGSKA (reference sequence). CDR3 nucleotides: TGCAGTGCTAGAGATCCCCGCCGCCCGGATGATACGCAGTATTTT. This encodes CSARDPRRPDDTQYF.

Many counts were recorded for this clonotype. The chain recombines TRBV29-1 with TRBJ2-1; D is ambiguous. From germline, CDR1 is SQVTM and CDR2 ANQGSEA. V lost 5 bases and J lost 4, with 6 bases in between. The CDR3 consists of 11 residues. CDR3 amino acids: CSVLVYNEQFF. DNA of the CDR3: TGCAGCGTTCTAGTTTACAATGAGCAGTTCTTC.

This clonotype showed up many times. The chain combines TRBV9 with TRBJ1-6; 9 bases fit TRBD1. J was trimmed by 7 bases and V by 7 bases; bases with no gene match: 3. CDR3 length: 13 residues. Looked up from germline, CDR1 is SGDLS and CDR2 is YYNGEE. CDR3 loop: CASQGQGNSPLHF. In DNA form, the CDR3 reads TGTGCCAGCCAGGGACAGGGAAATTCACCCCTCCACTTT.

This chain links TRBV15 with TRBJ2-1; tentatively, D is TRBD1 or TRBD2 (5 bases each). This CDR3 comprises 17 residues. Trimming pared 4 bases from V and 0 bases from J, leaving 16 bases between. CDR1 and CDR2 from the germline V gene are LNHNV and YYDKDF (reference sequence). The CDR3 nucleotides read TGTGCCACCAGCACCTCAGAGGGACGGACCTCCTACAATGAGCAGTTCTTC. Protein sequence: CATSTSEGRTSYNEQFF.

This clonotype showed up just a few times. V gene TRBV6-1 combines with J gene TRBJ2-4; 10 bases line up with TRBD1. V was pared by 7 bases and J by 7 bases, with 13 bases of the junction left unmatched. The CDR3 extends over 16 amino acids. CDR1 and CDR2 from the germline V gene are MNHNS and SASEGT. DNA of the CDR3: TGTGCCAGCATGCCTACGGACAGGGGGGATATGAACATTCAGTACTTC. Protein: CASMPTDRGDMNIQYF.

The chain uses TRBV29-1 and TRBJ1-1, with a tentative D call TRBD1 (6 bases). This CDR3 comprises 12 residues. Germline V gene sequence: CDR1 SQVTM, CDR2 ANQGSEA. The ends were cut back, 8 bases at V and 1 base at J, with 11 bases in the middle. The CDR3 protein is CSSNRENTEAFF. CDR3 coding DNA: TGCAGCTCGAACAGGGAGAACACTGAAGCTTTCTTT.

In this sample, this clonotype turned up a few times. The chain combines TRBV10-3 with TRBJ2-5; weak D call: TRBD2 (6 bases). The CDR3 length is 13 residues. Germline assignment: CDR1 ENHRY and CDR2 SYGVKD. V was clipped by 4 bases and J by 5 bases, with 11 bases between them. CDR3 sequence: CAISATSGETQYF. The CDR3 region has the DNA TGTGCCATCAGTGCGACTAGTGGGGAGACCCAGTACTTC.

In the case of this clonotype: This sequence may be a read error, since a much larger clone differs from it by one base. CDR3 amino acids: CSVTGTSGSCDEQFF. The CDR3 DNA is TGCAGCGTCACCGGGACTAGCGGGAGTTGTGATGAGCAGTTCTTC. This chain connects TRBV29-1 to TRBJ2-1; 14 positions agree with TRBD2. V lost 6 bases, J lost 8 bases, and 9 bases stayed unmatched. The CDR3 covers 15 residues. Germline lookup yields CDR1 SQVTM and CDR2 ANQGSEA.

Worth noting for this clonotype: The junction does not match germline at one end; this may be a read error. The chain employs TRBV7-3 and TRBJ2-5; 8 bases align to TRBD2. This CDR3 contains 14 residues. Germline values: CDR1 SGHTA, CDR2 FQGTGA. The CDR3 nucleotides read TGTGCCGGCAGCTTCGGGGGGGGCCAAGAGACCCAGTACTTC. Encoded protein: CAGSFGGGQETQYF. The full variable domain, completed using reference TRBV7-3 and TRBJ2-5, is GAGVSQTPSNKVTEKGKYVELRCDPISGHTALYWYRQSLGQGPEFLIYFQGTGAADDSGLPNDRFFAVRPEGSVSTLKIQRTERGDSAVYLCAGSFGGGQETQYFGPGTRLLVL.

V is TRBV6-6 and J is TRBJ2-3, with D perhaps TRBD2 (5 bases). CDR3 length: 15 amino acids. The germline V and J ends were trimmed by 2 bases and 2 bases, with 11 bases remaining between them. Germline CDR1 and CDR2: MNHNY and SVGAGI (reference sequence). CDR3 in DNA: TGTGCCAGCAGTTACAGTCTAGCTTACACAGATACGCAGTATTTT. It translates to CASSYSLAYTDTQYF.

This clonotype has ten or more counts. CDR3 DNA: TGTGCCAGCAGTCCCATCTCTAGCACAGATACGCAGTATTTT. The encoded protein is CASSPISSTDTQYF. The V gene is TRBV27, the J gene TRBJ2-3; D remains ambiguous. Per germline, CDR1 MNHEY and CDR2 SMNVEV (reference sequence). V lost 5 bases, J lost 0 bases, and 9 bases lay in between. The CDR3 runs 14 residues.

The chain uses TRBV14 and TRBJ2-2, with unresolved D. V was clipped by 3 bases and J by 6 bases, with 14 bases between them. The CDR3 loop spans 15 amino acids. Germline CDR1 SGHDN, CDR2 FVKESK. CDR3 sequence reads: CASSQTSSRAGELFF. CDR3 in DNA: TGTGCCAGCAGCCAGACATCTAGTAGAGCCGGGGAGCTGTTTTTT.

This clonotype was observed at least ten times. The chain has TRBV6-5 and TRBJ1-2; 8 bases map to TRBD1. The CDR3 extends over 14 amino acids. With 4 bases clipped from V and 10 bases from J, the junction kept 11 bases outside the gene matches. Germline assignment: CDR1 MNHEY and CDR2 SVGAGI. The CDR3 coding sequence is TGTGCCAGCAGTTTGTACGGGACAGGAATTGTCTACACCTTC. It specifies CASSLYGTGIVYTF.

V is TRBV5-1 and J is TRBJ2-1; 11 nucleotides match TRBD2. Germline CDR1 is SGHRS and CDR2 is YFSETQ. The CDR3 is 16 amino acids. V shed 4 bases and J 3 bases; nucleotides not matched to a gene: 6. This chain's CDR3 is CASSPGLAANYNEQFF. CDR3 coding DNA: TGCGCCAGCAGCCCGGGACTAGCGGCGAACTACAATGAGCAGTTCTTC. The full variable domain, completed using reference TRBV5-1 and TRBJ2-1, is KAGVTQTPRYLIKTRGQQVTLSCSPISGHRSVSWYQQTPGQGLQFLFEYFSETQRNKGNFPGRFSGRQFSNSRSEMNVSTLELGDSALYLCASSPGLAANYNEQFFGPGTRLTVL.

Of note for this clonotype: Being one base from a much bigger clone, this may be a read error. The chain couples TRBV29-1 to TRBJ2-1, with TRBD2 matching 9 bases. Losses at the gene ends were 7 bases for V and 9 bases for J; bases not matched to a gene: 13. This CDR3 is built from 14 residues. CDR1 is SQVTM, CDR2 ANQGSEA, per germline. As DNA, the CDR3 is TGCAGCGGGGGGCTCGGCGGGAGGGCCGGTGAGCAGTTCTTC. Amino acid sequence: CSGGLGGRAGEQFF.

The chain has TRBV11-2 and TRBJ2-1, with D possibly matching TRBD1 (5 bases). V lost 6 bases to trimming and J lost 2 bases, with 20 bases between them. Looked up from germline, CDR1 is SGHAT and CDR2 is FQNNGV. The CDR3 runs 17 residues. CDR3 DNA sequence: TGTGCCAGCAGTATAGGAAGAGGACATCAAACCTACAATGAGCAGTTCTTC. Its protein product is CASSIGRGHQTYNEQFF.

This clonotype was seen a handful of times. This rearrangement joins TRBV6-5 to TRBJ2-7; possibly TRBD2 for D (6 bases). In germline, CDR1 is MNHEY, CDR2 SVGAGI. The ends were cut back, 3 bases at V and 8 bases at J, with 26 bases in the middle. The CDR3 sequence is 17 residues long. This CDR3 is CASSYVFGPLGGNQQYF. The CDR3, as DNA: TGTGCCAGCAGTTATGTCTTCGGACCCCTAGGAGGGAATCAGCAGTACTTC.

This clonotype was counted a single time. The rearrangement uses TRBV19 and TRBJ2-3; 10 nucleotides agree with TRBD1. The CDR3 length is 17 residues. V lost 1 base, J lost 6 bases, and 10 bases stayed unmatched. CDR1 is LNHDA and CDR2 is SQIVND in the germline V gene (reference sequence). The CDR3 nucleotides are TGTGCCAGTAGTATAGGGCCCGGGACAGGGGTCAGGGATACGCAGTATTTT. It codes for CASSIGPGTGVRDTQYF.

The chain couples TRBV2 to TRBJ2-1; 8 bases are a match to TRBD1. CDR1 is SNHLY, CDR2 FYNNEI, per germline. Unmatched junction bases numbered 10, after V lost 0 bases and J lost 9 bases. The length of the CDR3 is 16 residues. CDR3 nucleotides: TGTGCCAGCAGTGAAGCGCACCGGGACAGGTGGAGTGAGCAGTTCTTC. Residues: CASSEAHRDRWSEQFF.

This clonotype was observed once. This rearrangement joins TRBV18 to TRBJ1-5; a weak D match, TRBD1 (6 bases). Germline loops: CDR1 KGHSH, CDR2 LQKENI. V lost 5 bases and J lost 6, with 14 bases in between. The CDR3 is 14 amino acids. DNA for the CDR3: TGTGCCAGCTCATCTACAGGGTCCTCTCAGCCCCAGCATTTT. Translated: CASSSTGSSQPQHF.

This clonotype turned up a few times. The chain uses TRBV4-1 and TRBJ1-4, with 7 bases aligning to TRBD1. This CDR3 spans 16 amino acids. V lost 0 bases and J lost 8; bases outside the gene matches: 9. The germline V gene has CDR1 MGHRA and CDR2 YSYEKL. The CDR3 DNA reads as TGCGCCAGCAGCCAAGATAGGGGGCGACTATTGGAAAAACTGTTTTTT. Protein: CASSQDRGRLLEKLFF.